Below, 11 T cell receptor beta chains from the same sample are listed, as sequenced in a study of blood T cell repertoires in COVID-19. Measured with immunoSEQ multiplex PCR; TCRdb has only the in-frame clones, and not every one. Of about 200,000 clones detected, more than 70% appear once; the ten largest clones hold about 2.8%. The sequencing input was peripheral blood. The source of these receptors is a woman over 75 with active or convalescent COVID-19.

The V call is TRBV7-6, the J call TRBJ1-1; 8 bases are a match to TRBD1. Germline trimming cut 1 base from V and 4 bases from J; bases unmatched to any gene: 2. Germline V gene sequence: CDR1 SGHVS, CDR2 FNYEAQ. The length of the CDR3 is 14 residues. CDR3 amino acids: CASSLGTGPTEAFF. CDR3 bases: TGTGCCAGCAGCTTAGGGACAGGGCCCACTGAAGCTTTCTTT.

Only a few counts were recorded for this clone. The gene calls are TRBV10-3 and TRBJ2-1, with TRBD2 matching 7 bases. CDR1 ENHRY and CDR2 SYGVKD come from the germline V gene. CDR3 length: 16 amino acids. V was clipped by 4 bases and J by 6 bases; unmatched bases: 12. The CDR3 coding sequence is TGTGCCATCAGTGTGGGGACTACCCCACCCAGCAATGAGCAGTTCTTC. Its translation is CAISVGTTPPSNEQFF.

V is TRBV5-1 and J is TRBJ2-1, with TRBD2 matching 10 bases. Germline values: CDR1 SGHRS, CDR2 YFSETQ. V trimming: 0 bases; J trimming: 7 bases; junction bases outside the gene matches: 7. The CDR3 length is 16 residues. CDR3 region: CASSLAAGGPGNEQFF. In DNA, the CDR3 is TGCGCCAGCAGCTTGGCAGCGGGGGGGCCGGGTAATGAGCAGTTCTTC.

This clone was found once. The V and J genes are TRBV5-1 and TRBJ2-7, with 7 bases fitting TRBD1. Germline loops: CDR1 SGHRS, CDR2 YFSETQ. The ends lost 5 bases at V and 2 bases at J; junction bases unmatched: 7. The CDR3 is made up of 14 amino acids. CDR3 nucleotide sequence: TGCGCCAGCAGACCGACAGGGAACACCTACGAGCAGTACTTC. Amino acid sequence: CASRPTGNTYEQYF.

The chain joins TRBV6-2 or TRBV6-3 to TRBJ2-5; no reliable D call. The ends were cut back, 0 bases at V and 7 bases at J, with 3 bases in the middle. The CDR3 runs 11 residues. CDR1 and CDR2 (germline): MNHEY, SVGEGT. The CDR3 DNA reads TGTGCCAGCAGTTACTCCGGGACCCAGTACTTC. Translation gives CASSYSGTQYF.

The genes are TRBV12-3 or TRBV12-4 and TRBJ1-2; D gene unclear. This CDR3 comprises 13 residues. Trimming cost V 6 bases and J 8 bases, with 16 bases left between them. The CDR3 coding sequence is TGTGCCAGCAGCCCTCAAGCCATTTGGGGCTACACCTTC. It encodes CASSPQAIWGYTF.

This clone was seen a handful of times. V is TRBV11-2 and J is TRBJ2-7; the D gene is possibly TRBD2 (5 bases). The CDR3 totals 16 residues. Germline-derived CDR1 and CDR2 are SGHAT and FQNNGV. Deletions cut 5 bases from V and 5 bases from J, with 22 bases between. The CDR3 here is CASSTPAWRPDHEQYF. CDR3 DNA sequence: TGTGCCAGCAGCACCCCTGCTTGGAGGCCTGACCACGAGCAGTACTTC.

There are many counts of this clone. Other DNA sequences from this sample encode an identical CDR3 as well. The V call is TRBV28, the J call TRBJ1-5; D might be TRBD1 (5 bases). V lost 5 bases and J lost 6, with 14 bases in between. This CDR3 is 14 amino acids long. Germline values: CDR1 MDHEN, CDR2 SYDVKM. In nucleotides, the CDR3 is TGTGCCAGCAGTGATTCAGGGTCAAGTCAGCCCCAGCATTTT. As protein: CASSDSGSSQPQHF.

This clone has just a few counts. The chain joins TRBV2 to TRBJ2-7; possible D gene TRBD1, 6 bases. Trimming pared 8 bases from V and 3 bases from J, leaving 14 bases between. This CDR3 region has 13 residues. Germline V CDR1 and CDR2: SNHLY, FYNNEI. CDR3 in amino acids: CASAEDSNYEQYF. In nucleotides, the CDR3 is TGTGCCAGCGCAGAGGACAGCAACTACGAGCAGTACTTC.

In DNA form, the CDR3 reads TGCAGCGTGTCGGACATAAACTATGGCTACACCTTC. It is translated as CSVSDINYGYTF. The chain couples TRBV29-1 to TRBJ1-2; tentatively, D is TRBD1 (5 bases). The CDR3 contains 12 residues. CDR1 SQVTM and CDR2 ANQGSEA come from the germline V gene. The V end was cut by 6 bases, the J end by 2 bases, with 10 bases between.

The chain couples TRBV18 to TRBJ1-1; D may be TRBD1 (6 bases). This CDR3 is built from 14 residues. CDR1 and CDR2 (germline): KGHSH, LQKENI. V was trimmed by 3 bases and J by 5 bases, leaving 13 bases between them. The CDR3 here is CASSPNRVGTEAFF. As DNA, the CDR3 is TGTGCCAGCTCACCGAACAGGGTCGGGACTGAAGCTTTCTTT. Filled out from reference TRBV18 and TRBJ1-1, the complete variable domain reads NAGVMQNPRHLVRRRGQEARLRCSPMKGHSHVYWYRQLPEEGLKFMVYLQKENIIDESGMPKERFSAEFPKEGPSILRIQQVVRGDSAAYFCASSPNRVGTEAFFGQGTRLTVV.